These 7 T cell receptor beta chains were sequenced from one sample in a study of vaccination and CD4 T cells after COVID-19. Their antigens are not known. The Oncomine TCR Beta short-read assay was applied to DNA of cultured CD4+ T cells. TCRdb re-called the PCR reads with MiXCR, one entry per CDR3 protein. This sample carries thousands of distinct CDR3 sequences, approximately 65% of them seen once, and the ten largest clones take 78%. Treatment specified: roughly 11-day PBMC culture with coronavirus spike peptide pools or control peptides (ViraFEST assay). Ahead of the COVID-19 pandemic (2011-2018), the CD4+ T cells of the unexposed donor were collected. The sequenced material came from CD4+ T cells from blood, cultured in vitro. These receptors originate from a human donor in good health.

The rearrangement joins TRBV7-2 to TRBJ2-1; D may be TRBD1 or TRBD2 (6 bases each). The CDR3 sequence is 14 residues long. Germline assignment: CDR1 SGHTA and CDR2 FQGNSA. The V end lost 2 bases, the J end lost 11 bases, and 16 bases lay between the germline ends. In DNA, the CDR3 is TGTGCCAGCAGCTTATCGGGGGCGGTGACGAAGCAGTTCTTC. This gives the protein CASSLSGAVTKQFF. The entire variable domain, with the rest obtained from reference TRBV7-2 and TRBJ2-1, is as follows: GAGVSQSPSNKVTEKGKDVELRCDPISGHTALYWYRQSLGQGLEFLIYFQGNSAPDKSGLPSDRFSAERTGGSVSTLTIQRTQQEDSAVYLCASSLSGAVTKQFFGPGTRLTVL.

The rearrangement joins TRBV5-1 to TRBJ2-3; either TRBD1 or TRBD2 may supply D (5 bases each). With 0 bases removed from V and 0 bases from J, the gap between germline ends came to 11 bases. Germline CDR1 SGHRS, CDR2 YFSETQ. The CDR3 has 16 amino acids. The CDR3 sequence: CASSLEGTPSTDTQYF. CDR3 sequence (DNA): TGCGCCAGCAGCTTGGAAGGGACCCCTAGCACAGATACGCAGTATTTT.

The table lists this clonotype with a count of one. Sequence at one end of the junction differs from germline and may be a read error. This chain uses TRBV6-1 with TRBJ2-5, with D possibly called TRBD1 or TRBD2 (6 bases each). This CDR3 is 18 amino acids long. From germline, CDR1 is MNHNS and CDR2 SASEGT. This CDR3 is CAISESINGGTRKETQYF. CDR3 nucleotides: TGTGCCATCAGTGAGTCAATTAACGGAGGGACAAGAAAAGAGACCCAGTACTTC.

The chain recombines TRBV11-3 with TRBJ2-3, with TRBD2 matching 14 bases. There are 16 residues in the CDR3. Germline trimming cut 5 bases from V and 3 bases from J; bases unmatched to any gene: 4. CDR1 and CDR2 from the germline V gene are SGHNT and YENEEA. This CDR3 is CASSLGTSGRTDTQYF. DNA for the CDR3: TGTGCCAGCAGCCTTGGGACTAGCGGGAGAACAGATACGCAGTATTTT.

In this sample, this clonotype turned up once. This chain connects TRBV6-5 to TRBJ2-3; D is unresolved. V gave up 0 bases and J gave up 2 bases, with 15 bases separating them. CDR3 size: 17 residues. The germline gives CDR1 MNHEY, CDR2 SVGAGI. CDR3 nucleotides: TGTGCCAGCAGTTACTCGGCGGCGTATCTTTACACAGATACGCAGTATTTT. This sequence encodes CASSYSAAYLYTDTQYF.

This clonotype showed up just a few times. V and J are TRBV6-5 and TRBJ1-6, with TRBD1 matching 9 bases. The CDR3 covers 16 residues. The V gene end was trimmed by 4 bases and the J gene end by 9 bases; junction bases not matched to a gene: 10. Looked up from germline, CDR1 is MNHEY and CDR2 is SVGAGI. The CDR3 region has the DNA TGTGCCAGCAGTTCCGCAGGGACAGGGATAGGTTCACCCCTCCACTTT. The encoded protein is CASSSAGTGIGSPLHF.

The chain links TRBV5-1 to TRBJ2-5, with D hard to call. Deletions cut 4 bases from V and 3 bases from J, with 10 bases between. Germline V gene data show CDR1 as SGHRS and CDR2 as YFSETQ. The CDR3 covers 13 residues. For the CDR3, the DNA is TGCGCCAGCAGCCAGCCAGGTGAAGAGACCCAGTACTTC. It specifies CASSQPGEETQYF.